This T cell receptor (beta chain) was sequenced during a study of technical replicates of blood from a few donors. CDR1 SGHTA and CDR2 FQGNSA come from the germline V gene. This CDR3 comprises 12 residues. Trimming stripped 5 bases from V and 4 bases from J, with 7 bases between. Method: immunoSEQ multiplex PCR; TCRdb's copy keeps in-frame clones and lacks some. Of tens of thousands of clones in the sample, around nine tenths were seen once. The sequenced sample was PBMCs. The rearrangement joins TRBV7-2 to TRBJ2-3; the D is unclear. The TCR comes from a human donor in good health. Some clones in this sample may be carry-over from other donors' samples. As DNA, the CDR3 is TGTGCCAGCAGCCGGAGCGCAGATACGCAGTATTTT. It encodes CASSRSADTQYF.